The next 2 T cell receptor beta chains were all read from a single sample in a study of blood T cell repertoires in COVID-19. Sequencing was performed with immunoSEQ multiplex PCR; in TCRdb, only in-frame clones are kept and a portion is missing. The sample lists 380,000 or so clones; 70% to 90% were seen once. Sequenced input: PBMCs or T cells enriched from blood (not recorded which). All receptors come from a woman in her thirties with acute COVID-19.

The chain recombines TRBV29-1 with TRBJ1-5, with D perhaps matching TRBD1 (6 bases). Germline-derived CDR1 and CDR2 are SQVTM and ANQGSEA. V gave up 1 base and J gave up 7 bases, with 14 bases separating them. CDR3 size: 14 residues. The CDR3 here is CSVEGGGGGQPQHF. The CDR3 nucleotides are TGCAGCGTTGAAGGTGGTGGGGGCGGACAGCCCCAGCATTTT.

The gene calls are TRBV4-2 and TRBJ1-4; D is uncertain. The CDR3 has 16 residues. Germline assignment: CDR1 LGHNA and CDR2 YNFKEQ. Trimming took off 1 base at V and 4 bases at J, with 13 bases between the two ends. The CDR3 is CASSQVSAGDNEKLFF. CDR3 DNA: TGTGCCAGCAGCCAAGTGTCGGCGGGTGATAATGAAAAACTGTTTTTT.